This TCR beta chain was recovered during a study of Tregs in tolerant kidney transplant recipients. Profiled with immunoSEQ multiplex PCR; TCRdb holds only in-frame clones, not every one. The sample carries some 64,000 clones, around 98% recorded once. Germline V gives CDR1 ENHRY, CDR2 SYGVKD. With 3 bases clipped from V and 4 bases from J, the junction kept 3 bases outside the gene matches. The CDR3 has 15 amino acids. Thawed PBMCs were FACS-sorted into unstimulated CD4+CD25+CD127- regulatory T cells, CD4+CD25- non-regulatory cells, CD4 and CD8 cells. General observations from the study: Few patients were studied, so findings need validation in larger groups. No direct test of biological reproducibility was done here. Tolerant patients' donor-specific Tregs expanded beyond overall Tregs, suggesting antigen-driven growth.

About this clone itself: Its antigen is not identified.

Material: Tregs from blood, obtained before the transplant. The TCR sequence derives from a human donor who received a combined kidney and bone marrow transplant. The J gene is TRBJ2-3, the V gene TRBV10-3; 11 nucleotides match TRBD2. The CDR3 nucleotides are TGTGCCATCAGTGATACTAGCGGGAGATCAGATACGCAGTATTTT. Residues: CAISDTSGRSDTQYF.